The 29 T cell receptor beta chains presented below share a single source sample, sequenced in a study of blood T cell repertoires in COVID-19. Data came from immunoSEQ multiplex PCR; TCRdb stores just in-frame clones and leaves some out. This sample carries 270,000 or so clones, approximately 88% of them seen once, and the ten largest clones take more than 1.2%. The specimen was peripheral blood. The source of these receptors is a human donor with COVID-19, enrolled during active disease. The donor label of this sample is uncertain.

The chain joins TRBV7-3 to TRBJ2-1; 11 bases fit TRBD2. V shed 3 bases, J shed 3 bases, and the junction held 1 base outside the gene matches. The CDR3 runs to 15 residues. The germline gives CDR1 SGHTA, CDR2 FQGTGA. CDR3 DNA: TGTGCCAGCAGCTTCGGGACTAGCGGCTACAATGAGCAGTTCTTC. It is translated as CASSFGTSGYNEQFF.

A remark on this clone: A junction end diverges from the germline sequence, so it may reflect a read error. The chain joins TRBV20-1 to TRBJ2-3; weak D call: TRBD2 (5 bases). From germline, CDR1 is DFQATT and CDR2 SNEGSKA (reference sequence). The CDR3 has 11 residues. DNA of the CDR3: TGCAGTGCTAGTTACCGGGATATGCAGTATTTT. Its protein product is CSASYRDMQYF.

The CDR3 spells CASSRGGPYTDTQYF. As DNA, the CDR3 is TGTGCCAGCAGTCGGGGGGGGCCTTACACAGATACGCAGTATTTT. The chain recombines TRBV6-5 with TRBJ2-3; 8 bases align to TRBD2. The V and J ends lost 5 bases and 2 bases, in that order; junction bases with no gene match: 6. The CDR3 is 15 residues long. Germline-derived CDR1 and CDR2 are MNHEY and SVGAGI.

The J gene is TRBJ1-5, the V gene TRBV2, with 8 bases matching TRBD1. Germline V CDR1 and CDR2: SNHLY, FYNNEI. This CDR3 is built from 15 residues. Trimming removed 8 bases from V and 6 bases from J; junction bases left unmatched: 12. The CDR3 sequence: CASGHRQGLGQPQHF. CDR3 DNA: TGTGCCAGCGGCCACCGACAGGGGCTGGGTCAGCCCCAGCATTTT.

Turning to this clone: Germline is not matched at one junction end, which may reflect a read error. The same CDR3 can be traced to other DNA sequences in this sample. The chain is built from TRBV7-7 and TRBJ2-7; 13 positions match TRBD2. Germline CDR1 SSHAT, CDR2 FNYEAQ (reference sequence). The CDR3 is 15 residues long. The CDR3 DNA is TGTGCTAGCAGCTCCGGGACTAGCGGGATATACGAGCAGTACTTC. Protein product: CASSSGTSGIYEQYF.

This sequence joins TRBV28 and TRBJ2-5; the match to TRBD1 covers 10 bases. The trim removed 5 bases at V and 5 bases at J, leaving 8 bases unmatched. CDR3 length equals 15 residues. CDR1 MDHEN and CDR2 SYDVKM come from the germline V gene. The CDR3 nucleotides read TGTGCCAGCAGTCCAAGGACAGGGGGAGGCGAGACCCAGTACTTC. Translation: CASSPRTGGGETQYF.

This clone appeared many times. V and J are TRBV2 and TRBJ2-3; D remains unclear. The CDR3 runs to 12 residues. The germline V gene has CDR1 SNHLY and CDR2 FYNNEI. V dropped 1 base and J dropped 4 bases, with 3 bases sitting between them. CDR3 in amino acids: CASSEGADTQYF. CDR3 bases: TGTGCCAGCAGTGAAGGAGCAGATACGCAGTATTTT. Full variable domain (outside the CDR3, taken from reference TRBV2 and TRBJ2-3): EPEVTQTPSHQVTQMGQEVILRCVPISNHLYFYWYRQILGQKVEFLVSFYNNEISEKSEIFDDQFSVERPDGSNFTLKIRSTKLEDSAMYFCASSEGADTQYFGPGTRLTVL.

This clone was counted once. This chain connects TRBV15 to TRBJ1-2; no firm D call. The V gene's germline CDR1 is LNHNV and CDR2 YYDKDF (reference sequence). The CDR3 has 12 amino acids. Trimming pared 0 bases from V and 14 bases from J, leaving 13 bases between. CDR3 nucleotides: TGTGCCACCAGCAGAGATCGGGGTAATAGTACCTTC. As protein: CATSRDRGNSTF. The whole variable domain, remainder taken from reference TRBV15 and TRBJ1-2, is DAMVIQNPRYQVTQFGKPVTLSCSQTLNHNVMYWYQQKSSQAPKLLFHYYDKDFNNEADTPDNFQSRRPNTSFCFLDIRSPGLGDTAMYLCATSRDRGNSTFGSGTRLTVV.

The table lists this clone with a few counts. This rearrangement joins TRBV2 to TRBJ1-2; D is possibly TRBD1 (6 bases). Germline assignment: CDR1 SNHLY and CDR2 FYNNEI. The ends were cut back, 5 bases at V and 3 bases at J, with 10 bases in the middle. The length of the CDR3 is 13 residues. The CDR3 DNA sequence: TGTGCCAGCAGTACAGGGATGGACTATGGCTACACCTTC. Protein product: CASSTGMDYGYTF.

The J gene is TRBJ1-1, the V gene TRBV28; no clear D gene. Germline V gene data show CDR1 as MDHEN and CDR2 as SYDVKM. The CDR3 is 13 amino acids. V lost 7 bases to trimming and J lost 3 bases, with 12 bases between them. The CDR3 nucleotides read TGTGCCAGCAAGGAGGACGTAGACACTGAAGCTTTCTTT. This gives the protein CASKEDVDTEAFF.

The genes are TRBV19 and TRBJ2-1; TRBD2 might be the D (5 bases). Trimming cost V 1 base and J 12 bases, with 16 bases left between them. Germline assignment: CDR1 LNHDA and CDR2 SQIVND (reference sequence). This CDR3 spans 14 amino acids. DNA of the CDR3: TGTGCCAGTAGTATAGCTGGTGGAGGATCGGTGCAGTTCTTC. Residues: CASSIAGGGSVQFF.

This chain connects TRBV5-1 to TRBJ1-4; a weak D match, TRBD1 (6 bases). This CDR3 spans 15 amino acids. Trimming took 2 bases from V and 2 from J, leaving 10 bases between them. The germline gives CDR1 SGHRS, CDR2 YFSETQ. CDR3 sequence (DNA): TGCGCCAGCAGCTTAACAGGGAATACTAATGAAAAACTGTTTTTT. Translating it yields CASSLTGNTNEKLFF. Drawing the rest from reference TRBV5-1 and TRBJ1-4, the complete variable domain is KAGVTQTPRYLIKTRGQQVTLSCSPISGHRSVSWYQQTPGQGLQFLFEYFSETQRNKGNFPGRFSGRQFSNSRSEMNVSTLELGDSALYLCASSLTGNTNEKLFFGSGTQLSVL.

This sequence joins TRBV7-9 and TRBJ1-4, with TRBD1 matching over 7 bases. V lost 4 bases, J lost 7 bases, and 12 bases stayed unmatched. Germline V gene sequence: CDR1 SEHNR, CDR2 FQNEAQ (reference sequence). The CDR3 sequence is 16 residues long. CDR3 sequence: CASSSSSRGQGEKLFF. The DNA for the CDR3 is TGTGCCAGCAGCTCAAGTTCTAGGGGGCAGGGTGAAAAACTGTTTTTT.

This chain links TRBV27 with TRBJ2-1; 12 nucleotides agree with TRBD2. CDR3 length: 15 residues. Germline V gives CDR1 MNHEY, CDR2 SMNVEV (reference sequence). The V gene end was trimmed by 5 bases and the J gene end by 7 bases; junction bases not matched to a gene: 6. CDR3: CASSLASGRANEQFF. The CDR3 nucleotides are TGTGCCAGCAGTCTCGCTAGCGGGAGGGCTAATGAGCAGTTCTTC.

This sequence joins TRBV28 and TRBJ1-1; D gene unclear. The CDR3 totals 13 residues. V lost 6 bases and J lost 0, with 8 bases in between. Germline values: CDR1 MDHEN, CDR2 SYDVKM. In DNA, the CDR3 is TGTGCCAGCAGCTCGGTCCTGAACACTGAAGCTTTCTTT. Its protein product is CASSSVLNTEAFF.

The chain recombines TRBV3-1 (or the pseudogene TRBV3-2) with TRBJ2-6, with D uncertain. Germline V lookup: CDR1 LGHDT, CDR2 YNNKEL (reference sequence). The length of the CDR3 is 15 residues. The V and J ends lost 1 base and 3 bases respectively, with 7 bases between them. The chain's CDR3 is CASSQVAVGANVLTF. CDR3 coding DNA: TGTGCCAGCAGCCAAGTGGCGGTTGGGGCCAACGTCCTGACTTTC.

This chain joins TRBV5-1 and TRBJ1-6; TRBD1 matches at 7 bases. V was pared by 0 bases and J by 13 bases, with 10 bases of the junction left unmatched. CDR1 and CDR2 from the germline V gene are SGHRS and YFSETQ. There are 15 residues in the CDR3. CDR3 protein: CASSLGQGDYMPLHF. CDR3 in DNA: TGCGCCAGCAGCTTGGGGCAGGGGGATTATATGCCCCTCCACTTT.

The J gene is TRBJ2-2, the V gene TRBV7-9, with 9 positions matching TRBD1. The ends lost 2 bases at V and 4 bases at J; junction bases unmatched: 11. This CDR3 has 18 residues. Germline V gene lookup returns CDR1 SEHNR and CDR2 FQNEAQ (reference sequence). In DNA, the CDR3 is TGTGCCAGCAGCTTAAGTTTCATGGGACAGGGTGTCACCGGGGAGCTGTTTTTT. This gives the protein CASSLSFMGQGVTGELFF.

This chain links TRBV7-6 with TRBJ2-5; TRBD2 matches at 10 bases. V trimming: 3 bases; J trimming: 5 bases; junction bases outside the gene matches: 6. Germline V gene lookup returns CDR1 SGHVS and CDR2 FNYEAQ. The CDR3 has 15 amino acids. CDR3 nucleotide sequence: TGTGCCAGCAGCTTTGAAAGCGGGAGGGGTGAGACCCAGTACTTC. Amino acids: CASSFESGRGETQYF.

The V call is TRBV10-1, the J call TRBJ2-2; TRBD2 aligns across 9 bases. The CDR3 runs 17 residues. CDR1 is WNHNN and CDR2 is SYGVQD in the germline V gene (reference sequence). Trimming took 8 bases from V and 1 from J; bases not matched to a gene: 11. CDR3: CASGDPTSGVNTGELFF. The CDR3 nucleotides are TGCGCCAGCGGCGACCCGACTAGCGGAGTGAACACCGGGGAGCTGTTTTTT.

The chain's CDR3 is CASTQDRTYSNQPQHF. CDR3 DNA: TGTGCCAGTACTCAGGACAGGACTTATAGCAATCAGCCCCAGCATTTT. The chain combines TRBV19 with TRBJ1-5; TRBD1 aligns across 7 bases. V shed 7 bases, J shed 0 bases, and the junction held 9 bases outside the gene matches. The CDR3 length is 16 residues. CDR1 and CDR2 (germline): LNHDA, SQIVND (reference sequence).

The rearrangement joins TRBV29-1 to TRBJ2-6, with 15 bases lining up with TRBD2. After removal of 5 bases from V and 3 bases from J, the junction contained 5 bases not matched to a gene. Germline-derived CDR1 and CDR2 are SQVTM and ANQGSEA. The CDR3 has 17 residues. CDR3 bases: TGCAGCGTTAGGACTAGCGGGAGGGCTGTTGGGGCCAACGTCCTGACTTTC. This translates into CSVRTSGRAVGANVLTF.

V is TRBV7-2 and J is TRBJ2-3, with D tentatively TRBD2 (6 bases). The germline CDR1 and CDR2 sequences are SGHTA and FQGNSA. The length of the CDR3 is 15 residues. Trimming left V 3 bases short and J 0 bases short, with 10 bases between. The CDR3 DNA sequence: TGTGCCAGCAGCTTCGGCGGGGAAAGCACAGATACGCAGTATTTT. It codes for CASSFGGESTDTQYF.

CDR3 sequence: CASSKGHPNTEAFF. For the CDR3, the DNA is TGTGCCAGCAGCAAGGGACACCCGAACACTGAAGCTTTCTTT. J is TRBJ1-1 and V is TRBV6-5; a possible D gene is TRBD1 (6 bases). The CDR3 spans 14 residues. CDR1 is MNHEY and CDR2 is SVGAGI in the germline V gene. V dropped 6 bases and J dropped 1 base, with 12 bases sitting between them.

The chain combines TRBV29-1 with TRBJ1-1, with 11 bases lining up with TRBD1. This CDR3 comprises 14 residues. J lost 1 base, V lost 6 bases, and 4 bases had no gene match. Germline loops: CDR1 SQVTM, CDR2 ANQGSEA. The CDR3 coding sequence is TGCAGCGTAAGGGACAGGGGGAAGAACACTGAAGCTTTCTTT. Translating gives CSVRDRGKNTEAFF. Supplemented by reference TRBV29-1 and TRBJ1-1, the full variable domain reads SAVISQKPSRDICQRGTSLTIQCQVDSQVTMMFWYRQQPGQSLTLIATANQGSEATYESGFVIDKFPISRPNLTFSTLTVSNMSPEDSSIYLCSVRDRGKNTEAFFGQGTRLTVV.

In the case of this clone: The same CDR3 can be traced to other DNA sequences in this sample. This chain joins TRBV7-8 and TRBJ1-5; the D is unclear. Trimming removed 2 bases at V and 4 bases at J, with 6 bases between. Germline V CDR1 and CDR2: SGHVS, FQNEAQ. The CDR3 totals 13 residues. CDR3: CASSLSLNQPQHF. CDR3 DNA sequence: TGTGCCAGCAGCTTATCCTTGAATCAGCCCCAGCATTTT. The variable domain in full, with the rest retrieved from reference TRBV7-8 and TRBJ1-5, is GAGVSQSPRYKVAKRGQDVALRCDPISGHVSLFWYQQALGQGPEFLTYFQNEAQLDKSGLPSDRFFAERPEGSVSTLKIQRTQQEDSAVYLCASSLSLNQPQHFGDGTRLSIL.

The chain links TRBV19 to TRBJ2-7; perhaps TRBD2 as D (6 bases). The V end was cut by 9 bases, the J end by 2 bases, with 17 bases between. The CDR3 length is 14 residues. Germline V gene lookup returns CDR1 LNHDA and CDR2 SQIVND (reference sequence). CDR3 DNA: TGTGCCAGCACAACTCGGGACTCGCCCTACGAGCAGTACTTC. This encodes CASTTRDSPYEQYF.

The chain joins TRBV14 to TRBJ2-1, with D hard to call. V was trimmed by 0 bases and J by 0 bases, leaving 15 bases between them. There are 18 residues in the CDR3. Germline-derived CDR1 and CDR2 are SGHDN and FVKESK. This CDR3 is CASSQDFGPLASYNEQFF. The CDR3 bases are TGTGCCAGCAGCCAAGACTTTGGCCCGCTCGCCTCCTACAATGAGCAGTTCTTC.

The chain has TRBV5-5 and TRBJ1-6, with TRBD1 matching 8 bases. The ends lost 0 bases at V and 7 bases at J; junction bases unmatched: 0. The germline V gene has CDR1 SGHKS and CDR2 YYEKEE (reference sequence). CDR3 length equals 14 residues. The CDR3 here is CASSLGTGNSPLHF. CDR3 bases: TGTGCCAGCAGCTTGGGGACAGGGAATTCACCCCTCCACTTT.